The source of this T cell receptor beta chain is a study (dated by TCRdb to between 2014 and 2017). Study-wide context: Whether tumor-infiltrating Tregs in breast cancer are recruited from blood Tregs or converted in situ from other CD4+ T cell subsets was tested.

Worth noting for this clonotype: Its antigen is currently not known. Per-base quality was not reported, and no clone a single base away is much larger than it.

Full-length TCR variable regions were amplified by 5' RACE PCR using constant-region reverse primers, and then by semi-nested PCR using Nested Universal Primer A. The ReliaPrep RNA Cell Miniprep System was used to extract total RNA, which was then reverse transcribed into 5'RACE-ready cDNA with the SMARTer RACE 5'/3' Kit. An Illumina MiSeq was used to sequence the full-length TCR alpha and beta libraries, which had been barcoded with multiplex adaptors. The authors' pipeline ran thus. Sequencing data were pooled across the five patients for each of nine subset-tissue groups and compared by unsupervised clustering of TCR gene usage. The Morisita-Horn index, with shared sequences weighted by their contribution to each repertoire, was used to calculate repertoire similarity. TCRdb took the public reads, trimmed them with fastp at Q25, ran MiXCR for clone calling and kept in-frame beta chains. Here each entry gathers all rows of one CDR3 protein and keeps the most common genes and DNA. V and J calls and clone size were set by TCRdb, not the authors. The table for this sample lists over 40,000 distinct CDR3 sequences; around 20% of them were counted only once. The ten largest clones represent under 5% of the sample.

Overall study outcomes, separate from this receptor: Rather than covering whole repertoires, validation in the larger cohort was restricted to a single TCR beta V-J rearrangement. The greatest overlap of tumor-infiltrating Treg TCR alpha and beta sequences was with tumor naive CD4+ T cells, followed next by blood naive CD4+ T cells. The TCR gene usage of tumor memory CD4+ T cells clustered together with blood and lymph node memory CD4+ cells and with lymph node naive CD4+ cells.

From the germline V gene, CDR1 is SGDLS and CDR2 is YYNGEE. The CDR3 has 13 amino acids, counting the end cysteine and phenylalanine. The only DNA kept is the CDR3, 39 bases in frame from the first base. V has 4 bases trimmed and J has 2 bases trimmed; junction bases matching no gene number 2. CD4+CD25+CD127-/low cells were isolated as Tregs. Tregs, naive and memory CD4+ T cells from tumor, blood and ipsilateral draining lymph nodes of about 5 breast cancer patients underwent full-length TCR alpha and beta sequencing. Ficoll density gradient centrifugation was used to isolate mononuclear cells from either lymph nodes or roughly 50 ml of peripheral blood. FACS confirmed that the sorted cell populations were more than 90% pure.

The clonotype comes from a female donor with breast cancer. This sequence uses TRBV9 and TRBJ1-1; 7 middle bases align to TRBD1. The sequencing sample was made of Tregs sorted from blood. The DNA reads as follows: TGTGCCAGCAGCCGAGGGGGCAACACTGAAGCTTTCTTT. Translated, this gives CASSRGGNTEAFF.